The 29 T cell receptor beta chains reported below all come from one sample, sequenced in a study of tumor T cells in aggressive B-cell lymphoma (TCRdb year 2017). Library construction relied on the immunoSEQ multiplex PCR assay. As stored in TCRdb, this immuneACCESS dataset retains in-frame rearrangements with V and J assigned. A fraction of the clones does not appear; measured against another copy, unresolved V genes explain less than half of the discrepancy, and the remainder lacks a known reason. Counted in this sample were about 3,900 clones; more than 80% of them appeared once. The ten top clones hold about 3.7% of the sample. Material for sequencing was tumor tissue. The receptor set was obtained from an adult with diffuse large B cell lymphoma.

The V gene is TRBV4-2, the J gene TRBJ1-5; D might be TRBD1 (5 bases). V was clipped by 0 bases and J by 5 bases, with 8 bases between them. The germline gives CDR1 LGHNA, CDR2 YNFKEQ. The CDR3 is 14 amino acids. The CDR3 here is CASSQDQGDQPQHF. The CDR3 coding sequence is TGTGCCAGCAGCCAAGATCAGGGCGATCAGCCCCAGCATTTT.

The CDR3 region is CASSPWGATNEKLFF. CDR3 bases: TGTGCCAGCAGCCCGTGGGGGGCAACTAATGAAAAACTGTTTTTT. The gene calls are TRBV7-9 and TRBJ1-4; maybe TRBD1 (5 bases). The V end was cut by 5 bases, the J end by 0 bases, with 10 bases between. Germline V gene sequence: CDR1 SEHNR, CDR2 FQNEAQ (reference sequence). The CDR3 has 15 residues.

This clone has only one observation. The chain combines TRBV18 with TRBJ2-5; TRBD1 agrees at 7 bases. CDR3 length: 13 amino acids. V trimming: 5 bases; J trimming: 2 bases; junction bases outside the gene matches: 2. Per germline, CDR1 KGHSH and CDR2 LQKENI. In nucleotides, the CDR3 is TGTGCCAGCTCAACGGACAGGCAAGAGACCCAGTACTTC. As protein: CASSTDRQETQYF.

V and J are TRBV19 and TRBJ1-5; 7 bases fit TRBD1. The ends lost 5 bases at V and 0 bases at J; junction bases unmatched: 4. The germline gives CDR1 LNHDA, CDR2 SQIVND (reference sequence). This CDR3 has 15 residues. This CDR3 reads CASSDRAYSNQPQHF. In DNA, the CDR3 is TGTGCCAGTAGTGACAGGGCCTATAGCAATCAGCCCCAGCATTTT.

The genes are TRBV9 and TRBJ2-2; D possibly corresponds to TRBD2 (7 bases). Germline CDR1 and CDR2: SGDLS and YYNGEE. The CDR3 consists of 15 residues. Trimming cost V 4 bases and J 4 bases, with 14 bases left between them. DNA of the CDR3: TGTGCCAGCAGCCCCTGGGGGGGCCCCACCGGGGAGCTGTTTTTT. This sequence encodes CASSPWGGPTGELFF.

The V gene is TRBV7-9, the J gene TRBJ1-1; D is unclear. The V end lost 10 bases, the J end lost 3 bases, and 12 bases lay between the germline ends. CDR1 SEHNR and CDR2 FQNEAQ come from the germline V gene (reference sequence). The CDR3 is 12 amino acids. CDR3: CATRAVDTEAFF. As DNA, the CDR3 is TGTGCCACCCGCGCGGTGGACACTGAAGCTTTCTTT.

This chain links TRBV5-1 with TRBJ2-1, with 7 bases identical to TRBD2. V lost 4 bases to trimming and J lost 4 bases; unmatched junction nucleotides: 5. Germline V gives CDR1 SGHRS, CDR2 YFSETQ. The CDR3 sequence is 14 residues long. CDR3 loop: CASSLTGGYNEQFF. The CDR3 region has the DNA TGCGCCAGCAGCCTAACGGGGGGATACAATGAGCAGTTCTTC.

The chain is built from TRBV10-1 and TRBJ2-1, with TRBD1 identical over 7 bases. Per the germline V gene, CDR1 is WNHNN and CDR2 is SYGVQD (reference sequence). The CDR3 runs 20 residues. With V trimmed by 4 bases and J by 0 bases, 18 bases remained unmatched. The CDR3 reads CASSGYNPFSGTVSYNEQFF. The CDR3 region has the DNA TGCGCCAGCAGTGGTTACAATCCTTTTTCCGGGACAGTCTCCTACAATGAGCAGTTCTTC.

This chain connects TRBV6-1 to TRBJ2-1, with TRBD2 matching 9 bases. CDR1 and CDR2 from the germline V gene are MNHNS and SASEGT. This CDR3 comprises 14 residues. V was pared by 10 bases and J by 8 bases, with 12 bases of the junction left unmatched. The CDR3 DNA reads as TGTGCCACCTCGGATAGCGGGGGTACGGATGAGCAGTTCTTC. Encoded protein: CATSDSGGTDEQFF.

The rearrangement joins TRBV28 to TRBJ2-1; 11 positions agree with TRBD2. CDR3 length: 19 residues. V gave up 1 base and J gave up 0 bases; unmatched junction bases: 8. CDR1 is MDHEN and CDR2 is SYDVKM in the germline V gene. CDR3 amino acids: CASSLLVSLAGGSYNEQFF. CDR3 DNA: TGTGCCAGCAGTTTATTAGTAAGTCTAGCGGGGGGCTCCTACAATGAGCAGTTCTTC.

The count of this clone is one. The chain couples TRBV11-2 to TRBJ2-3; TRBD2 aligns across 7 bases. V was clipped by 7 bases and J by 6 bases; unmatched bases: 13. Germline V CDR1 and CDR2: SGHAT, FQNNGV. The CDR3 spans 15 residues. For the CDR3, the DNA is TGTGCCAGCATCCATAGCGGGTCCGGTGAGGATACGCAGTATTTT. This sequence encodes CASIHSGSGEDTQYF.

The CDR3 bases are TGCGCCAGCAGTGAGTCTGGGCAGAGCTCTAACTATGGCTACACCTTC. Amino acid sequence: CASSESGQSSNYGYTF. V is TRBV10-1 and J is TRBJ1-2; D is undetermined. Trimming pared 0 bases from V and 0 bases from J, leaving 11 bases between. Per the germline V gene, CDR1 is WNHNN and CDR2 is SYGVQD (reference sequence). The CDR3 totals 16 residues.

The chain has TRBV27 and TRBJ1-5, with D possibly being TRBD1 (5 bases). Germline-derived CDR1 and CDR2 are MNHEY and SMNVEV (reference sequence). Trimming removed 7 bases from V and 7 bases from J, with 17 bases in between. This CDR3 contains 14 residues. Written as DNA, the CDR3 is TGTGCCAGCAAGTCCAGGGAGGTGAACCAGCCCCAGCATTTT. The encoded protein is CASKSREVNQPQHF.

The genes are TRBV7-8 and TRBJ1-6, with TRBD1 identical over 12 bases. V lost 4 bases to trimming and J lost 7 bases; unmatched junction nucleotides: 2. The CDR3 extends over 15 amino acids. CDR1 and CDR2 (germline): SGHVS, FQNEAQ. The CDR3 coding sequence is TGTGCCAGCAGCTGGGGGACAGGGGGCAATTCACCCCTCCACTTT. This encodes CASSWGTGGNSPLHF.

The rearrangement links TRBV4-1 to TRBJ2-7; 7 bases are a match to TRBD1. The CDR3 contains 15 residues. J lost 5 bases, V lost 0 bases, and 7 bases had no gene match. Per germline, CDR1 MGHRA and CDR2 YSYEKL. CDR3 protein: CASSQDPTGRNEQYF. In DNA form, the CDR3 reads TGCGCCAGCAGCCAAGACCCGACAGGGCGGAACGAGCAGTACTTC.

This chain connects TRBV4-2 to TRBJ2-3; 11 bases fit TRBD1. J was trimmed by 6 bases and V by 2 bases; bases with no gene match: 7. This CDR3 spans 16 amino acids. Germline V gene lookup returns CDR1 LGHNA and CDR2 YNFKEQ. CDR3 sequence: CASSQTGQGALDTQYF. Written as DNA, the CDR3 is TGTGCCAGCAGCCAAACCGGACAGGGGGCATTGGATACGCAGTATTTT.

The chain employs TRBV6-5 and TRBJ1-1, with D unclear. Germline CDR1 reads MNHEY; CDR2 reads SVGAGI. The CDR3 loop spans 15 amino acids. V gave up 2 bases and J gave up 0 bases, with 10 bases separating them. The CDR3 nucleotides are TGTGCCAGCAGTTACAACTCAGGCATGAACACTGAAGCTTTCTTT. Translation gives CASSYNSGMNTEAFF.

The chain carries TRBV9 and TRBJ1-3, with D uncertain. There are 15 residues in the CDR3. Trimming cost V 0 bases and J 0 bases, with 7 bases left between them. CDR1 is SGDLS and CDR2 is YYNGEE in the germline V gene. The CDR3 here is CASSVAVSSGNTIYF. CDR3 in DNA: TGTGCCAGCAGCGTAGCTGTTTCCTCTGGAAACACCATATATTTT.

The V and J genes are TRBV6-5 and TRBJ2-2; maybe TRBD2 (5 bases). Trimming shortened V by 6 bases and J by 6 bases, and 14 bases separated the two germline ends. Germline V gene lookup returns CDR1 MNHEY and CDR2 SVGAGI. The length of the CDR3 is 14 residues. In DNA, the CDR3 is TGTGCCAGCAGCCGGGATTGGGTCGCCGGGGAGCTGTTTTTT. Its protein is CASSRDWVAGELFF.

The rearrangement joins TRBV11-3 to TRBJ2-5, with 13 bases identical to TRBD2. With the DNA end fitting TRBJ2-7 better, the J assignment may be wrong. Germline CDR1 is SGHNT and CDR2 is YENEEA. The CDR3 contains 14 residues. The DNA for the CDR3 is TGTGCCAGCAGCCCGGGGACTAGCGGGGTCGAGCAGTACTTC. Amino acids: CASSPGTSGVEQYF.

This clone was seen a handful of times. V usage is TRBV19 and J usage is TRBJ1-3; maybe TRBD1 (6 bases). Trimming left V 5 bases short and J 8 bases short, with 19 bases between. The CDR3 totals 15 residues. Germline V lookup: CDR1 LNHDA, CDR2 SQIVND (reference sequence). The CDR3 sequence: CASSPRLRGKYTIYF. In DNA form, the CDR3 reads TGTGCCAGTAGTCCTCGTTTGAGGGGGAAGTACACCATATATTTT. Full variable domain (outside the CDR3, taken from reference TRBV19 and TRBJ1-3): DGGITQSPKYLFRKEGQNVTLSCEQNLNHDAMYWYRQDPGQGLRLIYYSQIVNDFQKGDIAEGYSVSREKKESFPLTVTSAQKNPTAFYLCASSPRLRGKYTIYFGEGSWLTVV.

J is TRBJ2-6 and V is TRBV4-3; D gene ambiguous. Trimming took off 0 bases at V and 0 bases at J, with 9 bases between the two ends. The CDR3 is 17 amino acids. Looked up from germline, CDR1 is LGHNA and CDR2 is YSLEER. CDR3 sequence reads: CASSQDPAGSGANVLTF. CDR3 in DNA: TGCGCCAGCAGCCAAGATCCGGCAGGCTCTGGGGCCAACGTCCTGACTTTC.

This clone has a single count. V gene TRBV11-1 combines with J gene TRBJ1-1; 8 nucleotides align to TRBD1. The germline CDR1 and CDR2 sequences are SGHAT and FQDESV (reference sequence). The V segment lost 4 bases and the J segment 0 bases; nucleotides outside the gene matches: 13. This CDR3 region has 18 residues. CDR3 loop: CASSWSRQGSTMNTEAFF. DNA for the CDR3: TGTGCCAGCAGCTGGTCCCGACAGGGGAGTACGATGAACACTGAAGCTTTCTTT.

The V call is TRBV9, the J call TRBJ2-5; weak D call: TRBD1 (5 bases). The CDR3 spans 15 residues. The germline gives CDR1 SGDLS, CDR2 YYNGEE. Deletions cut 4 bases from V and 2 bases from J, with 15 bases between. The DNA of the CDR3 is TGTGCCAGCAGCCCCCAGGGTTTGGGGCAAGAGACCCAGTACTTC. Its protein is CASSPQGLGQETQYF.

This chain joins TRBV4-1 and TRBJ1-6; the D is unclear. The germline V gene has CDR1 MGHRA and CDR2 YSYEKL. This CDR3 is built from 16 residues. Trimming removed 0 bases from V and 7 bases from J, with 13 bases in between. CDR3 coding DNA: TGCGCCAGCAGCCAAGAGGAGTGGGTTAACAATTCACCCCTCCACTTT. Residues: CASSQEEWVNNSPLHF.

This chain links TRBV11-2 with TRBJ1-2; 7 bases fit TRBD1. The CDR3 runs 14 residues. Germline V lookup: CDR1 SGHAT, CDR2 FQNNGV. The CDR3 region has the DNA TGTGCTACCGCCCCCGAGGGGGCGAGGTATGGCTACACCTTC. Residues: CATAPEGARYGYTF. Full variable domain (outside the CDR3, taken from reference TRBV11-2 and TRBJ1-2): EAGVAQSPRYKIIEKRQSVAFWCNPISGHATLYWYQQILGQGPKLLIQFQNNGVVDDSQLPKDRFSAERLKGVDSTLKIQPAKLEDSAVYLCATAPEGARYGYTFGSGTRLTVV.

V and J are TRBV7-2 and TRBJ2-7; no clear D gene. CDR3 length equals 14 residues. V lost 0 bases to trimming and J lost 1 base, with 7 bases between them. Germline V gene lookup returns CDR1 SGHTA and CDR2 FQGNSA. The CDR3 DNA reads as TGTGCCAGCAGCTTAGCGCACACGTCCTACGAGCAGTACTTC. Residues: CASSLAHTSYEQYF.

The chain is built from TRBV4-3 and TRBJ2-7; 9 nucleotides line up with TRBD1. V dropped 0 bases and J dropped 0; count of bases not matched to a gene: 9. The V gene's germline CDR1 is LGHNA and CDR2 YSLEER. The CDR3 spans 18 residues. The CDR3 DNA sequence: TGCGCCAGCAGCCAAGATCCCTACGGGACAGGGAGCTCCTACGAGCAGTACTTC. It codes for CASSQDPYGTGSSYEQYF.

This chain connects TRBV27 to TRBJ2-5; 12 bases match TRBD2. This CDR3 is built from 14 residues. Trimming took 6 bases from V and 5 from J; bases not matched to a gene: 4. The V gene's germline CDR1 is MNHEY and CDR2 SMNVEV (reference sequence). The CDR3 DNA reads as TGTGCCAGCAGAGGACTAGCGGGGTGGGAGACCCAGTACTTC. The encoded protein is CASRGLAGWETQYF.